Below, 10 T cell receptor beta chains from the same sample are listed, as sequenced in a study of OX40 agonist ivuxolimab in advanced cancers. Measured with immunoSEQ multiplex PCR; TCRdb has only the in-frame clones, and not every one. The data contain about 100,000 clones, less than 95% of them singletons. The specimen comprised CD4+ or CD8+ T cells sorted from blood, sampled in a trial of the OX40 agonist ivuxolimab. Receptors originate from an adult with an advanced solid tumor such as melanoma, head and neck, liver or kidney cancer.

This chain uses TRBV7-2 with TRBJ2-1; 15 bases align to TRBD2. Germline V CDR1 and CDR2: SGHTA, FQGNSA. V trimming: 5 bases; J trimming: 13 bases; junction bases outside the gene matches: 6. The CDR3 runs to 14 residues. The CDR3 region is CASSPGLAGGPQFF. Written as DNA, the CDR3 is TGTGCCAGCAGCCCGGGACTAGCGGGAGGTCCCCAGTTCTTC.

V and J are TRBV28 and TRBJ1-5; D may be TRBD1 (5 bases). CDR1 and CDR2 from the germline V gene are MDHEN and SYDVKM. The germline V and J ends were trimmed by 6 bases and 7 bases, with 13 bases remaining between them. The CDR3 consists of 13 residues. CDR3 sequence reads: CASSGGGRQPQHF. CDR3 nucleotide sequence: TGTGCCAGCAGCGGTGGGGGAAGGCAGCCCCAGCATTTT.

This chain connects TRBV5-1 to TRBJ2-7; D might be TRBD2 (5 bases). The CDR3 runs 14 residues. Germline V CDR1 and CDR2: SGHRS, YFSETQ. Trimming stripped 4 bases from V and 5 bases from J, with 16 bases between. The CDR3 nucleotides are TGCGCCAGCAGCGGGGAGAGGGCTTCGGACGAGCAGTACTTC. It yields the protein CASSGERASDEQYF. Drawing the rest from reference TRBV5-1 and TRBJ2-7, the complete variable domain is KAGVTQTPRYLIKTRGQQVTLSCSPISGHRSVSWYQQTPGQGLQFLFEYFSETQRNKGNFPGRFSGRQFSNSRSEMNVSTLELGDSALYLCASSGERASDEQYFGPGTRLTVT.

This chain joins TRBV5-1 and TRBJ2-5, with TRBD2 matching 14 bases. Germline CDR1 and CDR2: SGHRS and YFSETQ. Trimming removed 4 bases from V and 5 bases from J; junction bases left unmatched: 7. This CDR3 comprises 16 residues. This chain's CDR3 is CASSPGLAGGSETQYF. The CDR3 DNA reads TGCGCCAGCAGCCCTGGACTAGCGGGAGGTTCCGAGACCCAGTACTTC. The full variable domain, rest sourced from reference TRBV5-1 and TRBJ2-5, is KAGVTQTPRYLIKTRGQQVTLSCSPISGHRSVSWYQQTPGQGLQFLFEYFSETQRNKGNFPGRFSGRQFSNSRSEMNVSTLELGDSALYLCASSPGLAGGSETQYFGPGTRLLVL.

The rearrangement joins TRBV27 to TRBJ1-2; 7 bases map to TRBD1. Germline V gene data show CDR1 as MNHEY and CDR2 as SMNVEV (reference sequence). This CDR3 comprises 13 residues. J lost 7 bases, V lost 6 bases, and 8 bases had no gene match. CDR3 coding DNA: TGTGCCAGCAGCCGACAGGGATTTGGTGGCTACACCTTC. Translation: CASSRQGFGGYTF.

The count of this clone is one. The chain couples TRBV6-1 to TRBJ2-3; 10 nucleotides line up with TRBD2. Per germline, CDR1 MNHNS and CDR2 SASEGT. The ends lost 4 bases at V and 5 bases at J; junction bases unmatched: 3. The CDR3 extends over 14 amino acids. This chain's CDR3 is CASSGLAGVDTQYF. The DNA for the CDR3 is TGTGCCAGCAGTGGTCTAGCGGGAGTAGATACGCAGTATTTT.

The chain joins TRBV23-1 to TRBJ2-3; D ambiguous. TRBV23-1 is classed as an ORF, of uncertain function. V was shortened by 2 bases and J by 3 bases, with 12 bases between the two germline ends. CDR3 length: 15 amino acids. The chain's CDR3 is CASSQPSLWTDTQYF. Here the CDR3 DNA reads TGCGCCAGCAGTCAACCGTCCCTGTGGACAGATACGCAGTATTTT.

The sample holds one count of this clone. The rearrangement uses TRBV28 and TRBJ2-2, with 9 bases that match TRBD1. Germline V gene lookup returns CDR1 MDHEN and CDR2 SYDVKM. Losses at the gene ends were 6 bases for V and 5 bases for J; bases not matched to a gene: 10. This CDR3 spans 16 amino acids. CDR3 coding DNA: TGTGCCAGCAGCCCCCATGGGACAGGGCGGACCGGGGAGCTGTTTTTT. It specifies CASSPHGTGRTGELFF.

This clone was seen once. The chain has TRBV4-2 and TRBJ2-3, with D possibly matching TRBD1 (6 bases). V was clipped by 4 bases and J by 3 bases, with 14 bases between them. The germline V gene encodes CDR1 LGHNA and CDR2 YNFKEQ. The CDR3 length is 15 residues. The CDR3 DNA reads as TGTGCCAGCAGCCTCCAAGGGGGTCCTACAGATACGCAGTATTTT. It yields the protein CASSLQGGPTDTQYF.

The CDR3 nucleotides read TGCGCCAGCAGCTTGGCCCCTAGCGGCTCCTACGAGCAGTACTTC. Translating it yields CASSLAPSGSYEQYF. The rearrangement uses TRBV5-1 and TRBJ2-7, with 7 bases identical to TRBD2. Germline assignment: CDR1 SGHRS and CDR2 YFSETQ. CDR3 length: 15 residues. V was pared by 0 bases and J by 0 bases, with 3 bases of the junction left unmatched.